The entry that follows covers one TCR beta chain sequence. Its antigen specificity is not known. The DNA is omitted, as the CDR3 cannot be located on it reliably, and the CDR3 follows TCRdb's listing. This entry is derived from a study of CD8+CD57+ T cells in acquired aplastic anemia listed by TCRdb under 2018. At the level of the whole study: DNA extracted from sorted CD4+ and CD8+ cells had a mean of about 3.2 ug, with a range of 0.2 to 27.4 ug. Mean read counts for healthy donor samples were some 10 million for CD4+ cells and 11.0 million for CD8+ cells.

The research as a whole found: Between patients and healthy controls, no significant difference in CD8+ Simpson's diversity was found (P=0.060). Although some 28 CD8+ CDR3 sequences were shared by patients and controls, these sequences appeared highly expressed in patients and within the immunodominant clones of patients.

In this study, sorted CD4+ and CD8+ T cells from the blood of healthy subjects and of severe aplastic anemia patients had their TCR repertoires deep-sequenced. Ficoll-Paque density gradient centrifugation was used to isolate peripheral blood mononuclear cells. CD4+ and CD8+ T cells were sorted by FACS or magnetic beads before DNA extraction. Genomic DNA served as template for TCR beta VDJ combination and CDR3 sequence profiling. An Illumina HiSeq 2000 was used for TCR repertoire sequencing. The paper's data handling went like this. TRBV/TRBJ rearrangement plots, CDR3 size and DJ length profiles, and Simpson's diversity index were used to assess repertoires. Whichever DNA sequence was most abundant in the deep sequencing data was defined as the immunodominant clone. CDR3 amino acid sequences were checked for sharing between subjects and were compared against published repertoires and the VDJdb database. The public reads were reanalyzed by TCRdb: fastp trimming at Q25, MiXCR alignment, in-frame beta chains only. Rows merge per CDR3 protein into single entries with the most common DNA and genes. The V and J calls come from TCRdb's annotation, not from the publication. Counted in this sample were over 150,000 distinct CDR3 sequences; roughly 40% of them appeared once. Of the sample, approximately 1.1% falls within the top ten clones.

From cysteine to phenylalanine, the CDR3 is 23 amino acids long. The sequence links TRBV12-3 or TRBV12-4 to TRBJ2-5; the table's TRBD1 call for D was not verified on the DNA. The sequence was obtained from a human donor in good health. Source material: sorted CD4+, CD8+, or CD8+CD57+ T cells (not recorded which) from PBMCs. The CDR3 reads CASSSQNSGANVLTFGAGETQYF.